The rows below give T cell receptor beta chains drawn from one sample of a study of cytomegalovirus exposure and HLA in healthy donors. TCRdb keeps only in-frame clones here, not all; method: immunoSEQ multiplex PCR. The repertoire has 150,000 to 180,000 clones, about 80% of them found once; the top ten carry roughly 4%. Material for sequencing was PBMCs. All receptors come from a middle-aged woman in good health and CMV-seronegative. CDR3s include the opening cysteine and the closing phenylalanine or tryptophan. D genes are given only for firm matches. Clone size is stated in some rows and not others, as once, few, many or a class when expanded.

d_call	v_call	clone_size	j_call	cdr3_aa	cdr3_nt
NA	TRBV7-8	few	TRBJ2-1	CASSLSTGSDNEQFF	TGTGCCAGCAGCTTATCAACGGGGTCGGACAATGAGCAGTTCTTC
NA	TRBV5-1	NA	TRBJ2-7	CASSLGTRRLDEQYF	TGCGCCAGCAGCTTGGGAACCAGGAGGCTTGACGAGCAGTACTTC
NA	TRBV7-9	NA	TRBJ2-1	CASIPRGPVGGLNYNEQFF	TGTGCCAGCATCCCGAGGGGGCCGGTCGGGGGATTAAATTACAATGAGCAGTTCTTC
NA	TRBV5-4	few	TRBJ2-3	CASSLVQEGDTQYF	TGTGCCAGCAGCTTGGTCCAGGAGGGAGATACGCAGTATTTT
NA	TRBV11-3	NA	TRBJ1-2	CASSQGYGYTF	TGTGCCAGCAGCCAGGGCTATGGCTACACCTTC
NA	TRBV5-1	NA	TRBJ1-2	CASSLGGSDGYTF	TGCGCCAGCAGCTTGGGAGGATCTGATGGCTACACCTTC
NA	TRBV7-2	NA	TRBJ2-2	CASSFMGLGGELFF	TGTGCCAGCAGCTTCATGGGGCTCGGCGGGGAGCTGTTTTTT
NA	TRBV6-5	NA	TRBJ2-7	CASSRGAGYEQYF	TGTGCCAGCAGTCGGGGGGCGGGTTACGAGCAGTACTTC
NA	TRBV7-7	NA	TRBJ2-1	CASSLEWGHNEQFF	TGTGCTAGCAGCTTAGAATGGGGGCACAATGAGCAGTTCTTC
NA	TRBV4-1	NA	TRBJ2-1	CASSQDVRGTYNEQFF	TGCGCCAGCAGCCAAGATGTCCGCGGGACCTACAATGAGCAGTTCTTC
TRBD1	TRBV7-9	NA	TRBJ2-7	CASSWAGGEWYF	TGTGCCAGCAGCTGGGCAGGGGGCGAGTGGTACTTC
TRBD2	TRBV7-6	NA	TRBJ2-5	CASSLGQPGLAAPNF	TGTGCCAGCAGCTTAGGTCAGCCGGGACTAGCAGCCCCGAACTTC
TRBD1	TRBV25-1	NA	TRBJ1-1	CATATDRGITEAFF	TGTGCCACCGCGACGGACAGGGGGATCACTGAAGCTTTCTTT
TRBD2	TRBV5-1	few	TRBJ2-1	CASSLLAGVGNEQFF	TGCGCCAGCAGCTTACTAGCGGGAGTAGGTAATGAGCAGTTCTTC
NA	TRBV11-3	NA	TRBJ2-3	CAERKGDTQYF	TGTGCCGAGCGGAAGGGAGATACGCAGTATTTT
TRBD2	TRBV28	NA	TRBJ2-1	CASSLDTSGEGNEQFF	TGTGCCAGCAGTTTAGATACTAGCGGGGAGGGCAATGAGCAGTTCTTC
NA	TRBV6-6	NA	TRBJ1-6	CASSPSPRGRNSPLHF	TGTGCCAGCAGCCCATCGCCCAGGGGAAGGAATTCACCCCTCCACTTT
NA	TRBV7-8	NA	TRBJ1-1	CASSPNRGSTEAFF	TGTGCCAGCAGCCCGAATAGGGGGTCGACTGAAGCTTTCTTT
NA	TRBV5-8	NA	TRBJ2-1	CASSYSGLEFF	TGTGCCAGCAGCTACTCGGGACTGGAGTTCTTC
TRBD1	TRBV28	NA	TRBJ2-2	CASSPGTGYGNTGELFF	TGTGCCAGCAGCCCCGGGACAGGGTATGGAAACACCGGGGAGCTGTTTTTT
NA	TRBV6-1	NA	TRBJ2-5	CASRHISSLETQYF	TGTGCCAGCCGTCACATTAGCTCCCTTGAGACCCAGTACTTC
TRBD1	TRBV6-5	NA	TRBJ1-2	CASSYSWDRTNYGYTF	TGTGCCAGCAGTTACTCGTGGGACAGAACTAACTATGGCTACACCTTC
TRBD1	TRBV6-6	NA	TRBJ1-1	CASSRVTGTTEAFF	TGTGCCAGCAGTCGCGTGACAGGGACCACTGAAGCTTTCTTT
TRBD1	TRBV28	NA	TRBJ1-1	CASDREDHTEAFF	TGTGCCAGCGACAGGGAGGATCACACTGAAGCTTTCTTT
TRBD1	TRBV29-1	few	TRBJ2-7	CSVDTPGTGFGEQYF	TGCAGCGTTGACACCCCCGGGACAGGATTTGGCGAGCAGTACTTC
NA	TRBV29-1	NA	TRBJ1-2	CSVADSNYGYTF	TGCAGCGTCGCCGACAGTAACTATGGCTACACCTTC
TRBD1	TRBV10-3	once	TRBJ2-5	CAISPGTGGHEQYF	TGTGCCATCAGCCCCGGGACAGGGGGTCATGAGCAGTACTTC
NA	TRBV13	NA	TRBJ1-1	CASSLGPGSTEAFF	TGTGCCAGCAGCTTAGGCCCGGGGTCCACTGAAGCTTTCTTT
NA	TRBV6-5	NA	TRBJ1-4	CASSSTGINEKLFF	TGTGCCAGCAGTTCCACAGGGATTAATGAAAAACTGTTTTTT
TRBD1	TRBV13	NA	TRBJ1-2	CASSLGRQGLIYGYTF	TGTGCCAGCAGCTTGGGTAGACAGGGGTTAATCTATGGCTACACCTTC
NA	TRBV28	NA	TRBJ1-5	CASSLSTGPGNQPQHF	TGTGCCAGCAGTTTATCAACTGGGCCAGGCAATCAGCCCCAGCATTTT
NA	TRBV29-1	NA	TRBJ2-7	CSVEDRRSSYEQYF	TGCAGCGTTGAAGATCGAAGGAGCTCCTACGAGCAGTACTTC
TRBD2	TRBV6-1	few	TRBJ2-3	CASLLAGGGDTQYF	TGTGCCAGCCTCCTAGCGGGAGGGGGAGATACGCAGTATTTT
NA	TRBV10-3	NA	TRBJ1-2	CAISESSANYGYTF	TGTGCCATCAGTGAGTCGTCCGCGAACTATGGCTACACCTTC
TRBD1	TRBV6-5	NA	TRBJ1-5	CASSYSWTGNQPQHF	TGTGCCAGCAGTTACTCATGGACAGGGAATCAGCCCCAGCATTTT
TRBD1	TRBV10-3	NA	TRBJ2-2	CATTQGADTGELFF	TGTGCCACCACACAGGGGGCGGACACCGGGGAGCTGTTTTTT
TRBD2	TRBV18	NA	TRBJ2-1	CASSPPGLAGGIYNEQFF	TGTGCCAGCTCCCCCCCGGGACTAGCGGGGGGAATCTACAATGAGCAGTTCTTC
TRBD2	TRBV4-1	NA	TRBJ2-7	CASSQRLAGTYEQYF	TGCGCCAGCAGCCAACGACTAGCGGGGACCTACGAGCAGTACTTC
NA	TRBV27	NA	TRBJ2-7	CASWGVATLSSYEQYF	TGTGCCAGCTGGGGGGTAGCGACCCTGAGCTCCTACGAGCAGTACTTC
TRBD1	TRBV7-9	few	TRBJ1-2	CASSLLTLDRGLYGYTF	TGTGCCAGCAGCCTACTGACCTTGGACAGGGGCCTCTATGGCTACACCTTC
NA	TRBV5-1	NA	TRBJ1-1	CASGGGLDTEAFF	TGCGCCAGCGGGGGGGGGCTTGACACTGAAGCTTTCTTT
NA	TRBV5-1	NA	TRBJ1-1	CASSGGPSQPEAFF	TGCGCCAGCAGCGGCGGGCCTTCCCAGCCTGAAGCTTTCTTT